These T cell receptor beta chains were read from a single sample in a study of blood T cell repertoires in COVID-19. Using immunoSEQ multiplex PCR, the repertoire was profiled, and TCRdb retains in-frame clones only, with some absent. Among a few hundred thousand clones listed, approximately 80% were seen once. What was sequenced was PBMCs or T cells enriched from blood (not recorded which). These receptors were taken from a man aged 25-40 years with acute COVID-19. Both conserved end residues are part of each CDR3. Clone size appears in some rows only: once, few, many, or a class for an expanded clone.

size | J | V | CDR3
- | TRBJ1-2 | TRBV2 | CASSGGLAGYTF
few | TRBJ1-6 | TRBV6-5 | CASNYGGGSPLHF
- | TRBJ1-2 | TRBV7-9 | CASSPDWGTFPNYGYTF
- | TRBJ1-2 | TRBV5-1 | CASSLGQAFGYTF
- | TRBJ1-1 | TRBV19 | CASSIRGPAEAFF
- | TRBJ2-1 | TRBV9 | CASSPSGSAYEQFF
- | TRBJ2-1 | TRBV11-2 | CASSLSQLRSGEQFF
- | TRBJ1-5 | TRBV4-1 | CASSQVSGGLNQPQHF
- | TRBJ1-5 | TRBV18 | CASSPLDSPNQPQHF
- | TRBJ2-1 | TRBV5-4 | CASSRQQNEQFF
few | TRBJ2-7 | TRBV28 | CASSANQLPYEQYF
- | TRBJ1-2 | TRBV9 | CASSGEGQTAGYTF
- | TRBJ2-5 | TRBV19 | CASSISGMEQETQYF
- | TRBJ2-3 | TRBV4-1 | CASSRGGTTDTQYF
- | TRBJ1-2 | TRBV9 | CASKGQDYGYTF
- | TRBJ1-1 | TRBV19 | CASRAGQTNTEAFF
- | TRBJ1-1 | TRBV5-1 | CASSSSGTAVGTEAFF
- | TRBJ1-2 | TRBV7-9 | CASSLNALYGYTF
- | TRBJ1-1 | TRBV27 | CASSPGQGRSNTEAFF
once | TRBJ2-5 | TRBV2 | CASSEVLALGETQYF
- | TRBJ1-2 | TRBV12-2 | CASRLQLTQGGNYGYTF
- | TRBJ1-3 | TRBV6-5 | CVSSEESTGNTIYF
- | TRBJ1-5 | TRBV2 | CASNFDTYQPQHF
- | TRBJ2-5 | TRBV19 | CASSERTGSGETQYF
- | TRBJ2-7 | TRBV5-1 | CASSLGWGTASYEQYF
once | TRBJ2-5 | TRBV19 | CASSGVRTAGIRQETQYF
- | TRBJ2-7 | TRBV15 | CATSSSSGPPHEQYF
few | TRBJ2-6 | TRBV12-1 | CASIPRGLSGANVLTF
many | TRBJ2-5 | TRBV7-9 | CASSSRLAAETQYF
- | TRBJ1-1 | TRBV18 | CASSQDRRSFLEAFF
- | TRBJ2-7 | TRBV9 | CASSVAGQGSYEQYF
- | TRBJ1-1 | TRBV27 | CASQTGHGGDTEAFF
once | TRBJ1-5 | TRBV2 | CASRGSREINQPQHF
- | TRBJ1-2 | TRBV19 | CASFDSQGFYGYTF
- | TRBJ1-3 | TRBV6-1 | CASSDARTGTGNTIYF
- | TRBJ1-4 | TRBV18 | CASSRGQGSVNEKLFF
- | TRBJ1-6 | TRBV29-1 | CSVEDLGSYNSPLHF
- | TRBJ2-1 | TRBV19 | CASSIMSGRYNEQFF
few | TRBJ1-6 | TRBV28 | CASSLSYGDSYNSPLHF
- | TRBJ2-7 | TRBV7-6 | CASSLAAGVEYEQYF
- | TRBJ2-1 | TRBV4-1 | CASSQDPGLAGRENEQFF
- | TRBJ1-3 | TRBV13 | CASSLGLLDGNTIYF